Presented here are 14 T cell receptor beta chains from one specimen sequenced in a study of T cell clonality in common variable immunodeficiency (dated by TCRdb to the mid-2010s). General findings and caveats noted by the study authors: Reportedly, TCRbeta sequences from CVID had fewer deletions and N-nucleotide insertions, and highly modified clones with 13 or more V deletions were absent from CVID.

The antigens these receptors bind are not known. The library relied on the immunoSEQ multiplex PCR assay. The table was pulled from immuneACCESS by TCRdb, which kept in-frame rearrangements only. Such tables lose some clones; where checked, under half of the loss comes from unresolved V genes, and the rest has no known cause. The data for this sample show just under 20,000 clones, each detected more than once. The ten largest clones add up to 2.5% to 3% of the sample. Sequenced sample: peripheral blood mononuclear cells. The origin of the receptors is a human donor with common variable immunodeficiency.

This clone has ten or more counts. The read terminates 3 residues before the CDR3 end, so the remaining end is supplied by the germline J gene. The chain joins TRBV2 to TRBJ2-3, with TRBD2 identical over 8 bases. Trimming cost V 5 bases and J 3 bases; bases outside gene matches: 13. This CDR3 has 17 residues. Germline lookup yields CDR1 SNHLY and CDR2 FYNNEI. The sequenced part of the CDR3 DNA is TGTGCCAGCAGTTGGGAGGCAGAGCGGGAGAGGACAGATACG. This gives the protein CASSWEAERERTDT. The CDR3 in full is CASSWEAERERTDTQYF.

Turning to this clone: The read gets to within 3 residues of the CDR3 end, and the germline J gene fills in the rest. The chain is built from TRBV10-2 and TRBJ2-7; possible D gene TRBD1, 6 bases. CDR3 length equals 14 residues. Trimming shortened V by 4 bases and J by 3 bases, and 13 bases separated the two germline ends. The germline CDR1 and CDR2 sequences are WSHSY and SAAADI. CDR3 protein: CASSGTVGVYEQYF. The sequenced CDR3 bases are TGCGCCAGCAGTGGGACAGTAGGAGTCTACGAG.

Many counts were recorded for this clone. The junction departs from germline at one end; a sequencing error may be responsible. Partial CDR3 DNA: TGCAGTGCTAGAGATCGGGACAGGGATGGG. The encoded protein is CSARDRDRDG. The entire CDR3 sequence reads CSARDRDRDGYTF. This rearrangement joins TRBV20-1 to TRBJ1-2; TRBD1 matches 9 bases. The read comes to an end 3 residues before the CDR3 does, leaving the germline J gene to fill in the end. The CDR3 contains 13 residues. Germline V gives CDR1 DFQATT, CDR2 SNEGSKA (reference sequence).

There are many counts of this clone. The read finishes 3 residues shy of the CDR3 end, and the germline J gene is used to complete it. The chain employs TRBV5-1 and TRBJ2-4; TRBD1 matches at 9 bases. V lost 4 bases and J lost 3; bases outside the gene matches: 11. The CDR3 spans 17 residues. The germline V gene encodes CDR1 SGHRS and CDR2 YFSETQ. Here the CDR3 reads CASSRRTGAEGKNIQYF. CDR3 DNA, as far as it was read: TGCGCCAGCAGCCGACGGACAGGGGCGGAGGGCAAAAACATT.

This clone came up many times. The read ends 3 residues shy of where the CDR3 ends; the end is completed using the germline J gene. This chain links TRBV20-1 with TRBJ1-1; TRBD1 might be the D (5 bases). This CDR3 comprises 14 residues. The V end lost 6 bases, the J end lost 4 bases, and 18 bases lay between the germline ends. In germline, CDR1 is DFQATT, CDR2 SNEGSKA (reference sequence). The CDR3 reads CSAKLTTVSTEAFF. The CDR3 bases that were read are TGCAGTGCGAAACTCACGACAGTTTCCACTGAA.

This clone was seen repeatedly, ten times or more. The observed sequence ends 3 residues before the CDR3 terminus, with the missing tail filled in from the germline J gene. This sequence joins TRBV7-2 and TRBJ1-1; TRBD1 agrees at 8 bases. Germline V gene data show CDR1 as SGHTA and CDR2 as FQGNSA. The CDR3 totals 15 residues. The CDR3 is CASSLRGTGSTEAFF. The covered CDR3 bases are TGTGCCAGCAGCTTAAGAGGGACAGGTTCAACCGAA.

The sample holds a few counts of this clone. The sequenced fragment ends 3 residues before the CDR3 boundary, so the rest is inferred from the germline J gene. This chain links TRBV19 with TRBJ1-2; D might be TRBD1 (5 bases). The CDR3 consists of 14 residues. Looked up from germline, CDR1 is LNHDA and CDR2 is SQIVND (reference sequence). V was pared by 7 bases and J by 4 bases, with 16 bases between. CDR3 region: CASTSQGLAYGYTF. CDR3 DNA (partial): TGTGCCAGTACCTCGCAGGGCTTGGCCTATGGC. Full variable domain (missing parts from reference TRBV19 and TRBJ1-2): DGGITQSPKYLFRKEGQNVTLSCEQNLNHDAMYWYRQDPGQGLRLIYYSQIVNDFQKGDIAEGYSVSREKKESFPLTVTSAQKNPTAFYLCASTSQGLAYGYTFGSGTRLTVV.

At least ten counts were recorded for this clone. The CDR3 extends 3 residues past the end of the read, so its final part is completed from the germline J gene. This chain uses TRBV28 with TRBJ1-4, with 7 bases lining up with TRBD1. From germline, CDR1 is MDHEN and CDR2 SYDVKM. This CDR3 has 15 amino acids. Germline trimming cut 6 bases from V and 8 bases from J; bases unmatched to any gene: 12. CDR3 DNA (partial): TGTGCCAGCAGATACCCGGGACAGTTAGGGGAAAAA. Translation: CASRYPGQLGEK. The full CDR3 is CASRYPGQLGEKLFF.

Note on this clone: Read coverage stops 3 residues before the CDR3 terminus; the germline J gene supplies the remainder. The gene calls are TRBV16 and TRBJ1-2; unclear D gene. The CDR3 length is 15 residues. V shed 3 bases and J shed 3 bases, with 14 bases lying between them. CDR1 and CDR2 (germline): KGHSY, FQNENV. The sequenced CDR3 bases are TGTGCCAGCAGCCAGGCACCGACATCGCACTATGGC. It specifies CASSQAPTSHYG. In full, the CDR3 reads CASSQAPTSHYGYTF. The full variable domain, completed using reference TRBV16 and TRBJ1-2, is GEEVAQTPKHLVRGEGQKAKLYCAPIKGHSYVFWYQQVLKNEFKFLISFQNENVFDETGMPKERFSAKCLPNSPCSLEIQATKLEDSAVYFCASSQAPTSHYGYTFGSGTRLTVV.

The table lists this clone with a few counts. Coverage ceases 3 residues before the CDR3 finishes, and the germline J gene fills in the end. The chain is built from TRBV19 and TRBJ1-4; a weak D match, TRBD1 (6 bases). This CDR3 spans 17 amino acids. Germline V gene data show CDR1 as LNHDA and CDR2 as SQIVND (reference sequence). V was shortened by 1 base and J by 0 bases, with 12 bases between the two germline ends. The CDR3 region is CASSIGGTTATNEKLFF. The covered CDR3 bases are TGTGCCAGTAGTATAGGAGGGACAACAGCAACTAATGAAAAA.

The table lists this clone with many counts. The CDR3 DNA, read in part, is TGTGCCAGCAGCCCCCGAGAGGGTTGGAGTGAG. Translation gives CASSPREGWSE. The entire CDR3 protein is CASSPREGWSEQFF. The chain couples TRBV7-9 to TRBJ2-1; a possible D gene is TRBD2 (5 bases). The read terminates 3 residues before the CDR3 end, so the remaining end is supplied by the germline J gene. Trimming left V 5 bases short and J 9 bases short, with 17 bases between. Germline values: CDR1 SEHNR, CDR2 FQNEAQ (reference sequence). The CDR3 loop spans 14 amino acids.

This clone was found a few times. The missing CDR3 end, 3 residues past where the read stops, is filled in from the germline J gene. The rearrangement joins TRBV19 to TRBJ2-5; 7 bases agree with TRBD1. Looked up from germline, CDR1 is LNHDA and CDR2 is SQIVND (reference sequence). The CDR3 sequence is 14 residues long. Losses at the gene ends were 4 bases for V and 4 bases for J; bases not matched to a gene: 6. This CDR3 reads CASSTPQGIETQYF. Partial CDR3 DNA: TGTGCCAGTAGTACCCCACAGGGGATAGAGACC.

Ten or more counts support this clone. The sequenced fragment ends 3 residues before the CDR3 boundary, so the rest is inferred from the germline J gene. The chain links TRBV20-1 to TRBJ2-7; 7 bases are a match to TRBD2. The ends lost 6 bases at V and 0 bases at J; junction bases unmatched: 8. The germline CDR1 and CDR2 sequences are DFQATT and SNEGSKA (reference sequence). This CDR3 contains 14 residues. The CDR3 is CSAAGTTFSYEQYF. CDR3 bases read: TGCAGTGCCGCTGGGACTACCTTCTCCTACGAG.

This clone was detected only a few times. The DNA ends 3 residues before the CDR3 does, and the rest of the CDR3 is filled in from the germline J gene. J is TRBJ2-6 and V is TRBV5-6; D gene uncertain. The germline V and J ends were trimmed by 2 bases and 2 bases, with 8 bases remaining between them. From germline, CDR1 is SGHDT and CDR2 YYEEEE. This CDR3 has 15 amino acids. CDR3 bases read: TGTGCCAGCAGCTTTCGGAGCGCTGGGGCCAACGTC. Amino acids: CASSFRSAGANV. The entire CDR3 reads CASSFRSAGANVLTF. The full variable domain, with the rest looked up from reference TRBV5-6 and TRBJ2-6, is DAGVTQSPTHLIKTRGQQVTLRCSPKSGHDTVSWYQQALGQGPQFIFQYYEEEERQRGNFPDRFSGHQFPNYSSELNVNALLLGDSALYLCASSFRSAGANVLTFGAGSRLTVL.